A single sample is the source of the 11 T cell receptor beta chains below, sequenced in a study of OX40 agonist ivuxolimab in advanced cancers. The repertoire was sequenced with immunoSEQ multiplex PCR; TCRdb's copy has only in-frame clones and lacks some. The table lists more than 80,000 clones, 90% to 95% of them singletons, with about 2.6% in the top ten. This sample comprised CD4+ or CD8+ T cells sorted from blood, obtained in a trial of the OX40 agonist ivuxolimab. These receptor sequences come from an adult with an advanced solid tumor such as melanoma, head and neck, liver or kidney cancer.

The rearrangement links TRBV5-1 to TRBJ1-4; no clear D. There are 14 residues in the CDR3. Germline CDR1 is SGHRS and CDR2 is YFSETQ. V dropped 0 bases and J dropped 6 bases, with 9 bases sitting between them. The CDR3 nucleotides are TGCGCCAGCAGCTTGGAACACCCTTATGAAAAACTGTTTTTT. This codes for CASSLEHPYEKLFF.

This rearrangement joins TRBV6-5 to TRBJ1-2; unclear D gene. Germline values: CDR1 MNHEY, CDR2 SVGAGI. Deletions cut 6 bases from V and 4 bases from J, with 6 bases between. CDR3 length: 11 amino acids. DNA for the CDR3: TGTGCCAGCAGGACGGGCTATGGCTACACCTTC. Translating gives CASRTGYGYTF.

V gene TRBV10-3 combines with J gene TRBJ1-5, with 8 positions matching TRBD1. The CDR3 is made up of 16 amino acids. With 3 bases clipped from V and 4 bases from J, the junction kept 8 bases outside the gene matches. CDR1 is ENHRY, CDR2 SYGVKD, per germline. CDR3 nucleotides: TGTGCCATCAGTGACTTCTCAGGGGGCTCAAATCAGCCCCAGCATTTT. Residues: CAISDFSGGSNQPQHF.

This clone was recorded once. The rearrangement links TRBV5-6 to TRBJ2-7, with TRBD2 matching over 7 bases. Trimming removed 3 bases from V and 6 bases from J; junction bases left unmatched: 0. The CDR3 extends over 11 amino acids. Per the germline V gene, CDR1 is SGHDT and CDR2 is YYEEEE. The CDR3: CASSSGGEQYF. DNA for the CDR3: TGTGCCAGCAGCTCGGGGGGCGAGCAGTACTTC.

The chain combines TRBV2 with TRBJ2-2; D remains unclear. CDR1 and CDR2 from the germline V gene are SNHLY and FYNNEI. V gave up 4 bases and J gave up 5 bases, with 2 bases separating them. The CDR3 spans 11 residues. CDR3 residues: CASSGTGELFF. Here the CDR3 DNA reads TGTGCCAGCAGTGGAACCGGGGAGCTGTTTTTT.

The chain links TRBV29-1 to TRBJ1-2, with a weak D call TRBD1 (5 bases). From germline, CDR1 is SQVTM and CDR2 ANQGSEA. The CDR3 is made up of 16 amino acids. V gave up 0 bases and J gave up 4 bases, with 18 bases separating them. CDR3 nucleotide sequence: TGCAGCGTTGAAGATCCCCTAGACGTGGGGACCTATGGCTACACCTTC. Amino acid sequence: CSVEDPLDVGTYGYTF.

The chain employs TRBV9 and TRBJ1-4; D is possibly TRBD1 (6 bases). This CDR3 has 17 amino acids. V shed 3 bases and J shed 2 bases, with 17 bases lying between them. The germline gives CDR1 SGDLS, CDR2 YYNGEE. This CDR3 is CASSAGESAGTNEKLFF. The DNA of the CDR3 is TGTGCCAGCAGCGCAGGGGAAAGCGCCGGGACTAATGAAAAACTGTTTTTT.

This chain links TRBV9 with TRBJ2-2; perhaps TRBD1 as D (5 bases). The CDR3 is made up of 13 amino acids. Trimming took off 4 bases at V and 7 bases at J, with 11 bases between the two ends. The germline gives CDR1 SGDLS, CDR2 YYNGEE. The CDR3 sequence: CASSPDQGGELFF. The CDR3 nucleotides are TGTGCCAGCAGCCCAGATCAGGGCGGGGAGCTGTTTTTT.

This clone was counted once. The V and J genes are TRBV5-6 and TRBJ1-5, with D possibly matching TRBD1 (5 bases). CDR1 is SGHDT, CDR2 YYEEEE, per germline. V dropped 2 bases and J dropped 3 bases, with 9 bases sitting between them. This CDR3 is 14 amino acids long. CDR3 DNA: TGTGCCAGCAGCTTTTCCAGGGTCAATCAGCCCCAGCATTTT. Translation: CASSFSRVNQPQHF.

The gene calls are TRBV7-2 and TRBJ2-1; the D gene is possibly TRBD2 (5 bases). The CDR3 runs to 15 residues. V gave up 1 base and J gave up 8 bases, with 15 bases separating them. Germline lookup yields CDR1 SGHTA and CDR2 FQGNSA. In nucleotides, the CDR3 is TGTGCCAGCAGCTTAGGAGTAGCGCCTAGGGATGAGCAGTTCTTC. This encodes CASSLGVAPRDEQFF.

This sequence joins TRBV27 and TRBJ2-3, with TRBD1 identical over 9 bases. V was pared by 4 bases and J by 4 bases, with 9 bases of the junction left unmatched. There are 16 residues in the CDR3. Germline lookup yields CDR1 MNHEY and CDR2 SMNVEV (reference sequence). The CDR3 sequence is CASSSHGTGSPDTQYF. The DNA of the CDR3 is TGTGCCAGCAGTTCCCACGGGACAGGGAGTCCAGATACGCAGTATTTT.